This T cell receptor beta chain was retrieved from a study of blood T cell repertoires in COVID-19. The wider study: Sites in the United States, Italy and Spain provided acute and convalescent COVID-19 samples. From T cells, B-cell-depleted T cells, or PBMCs came the material, which was cDNA or gDNA.

CDR1 and CDR2 from the germline V gene are SEHNR and FQNEAQ (reference sequence). The length of the CDR3 is 18 residues. V was pared by 3 bases and J by 0 bases, with 11 bases of the junction left unmatched. Original processing notes: Nucleated cell number was recorded as an estimate derived from reference gene primer amplification. The method was immunoSEQ multiplex PCR; TCRdb's version includes in-frame clones alone and lacks a portion of them. V, J and clone size were drawn from that table, and D and trimming were deduced from the DNA. Of tens of thousands of clones listed, approximately 87% are singletons.

This receptor was obtained from a woman in her 70s with acute or convalescent COVID-19. The sample taken for sequencing was peripheral blood. This chain connects TRBV7-9 to TRBJ2-1; 7 nucleotides align to TRBD2. The CDR3 DNA is TGTGCCAGCAGCTTGGGATTGGGGCCTAGCGGCTCCTACAATGAGCAGTTCTTC. Protein: CASSLGLGPSGSYNEQFF. Together with reference TRBV7-9 and TRBJ2-1, the CDR3 gives the full variable domain: DTGVSQNPRHKITKRGQNVTFRCDPISEHNRLYWYRQTLGQGPEFLTYFQNEAQLEKSRLLSDRFSAERPKGSFSTLEIQRTEQGDSAMYLCASSLGLGPSGSYNEQFFGPGTRLTVL.